These 32 T cell receptor beta chains share one sample of origin, sequenced in a study of blood T cells in healthy people across ages. The use of a sample-barcoded 5' primer and a J-beta primer mix characterized a second PCR of roughly 7 to 12 cycles. TCRdb redid the calling of the 5' RACE reads with MiXCR, one entry per CDR3 protein. The repertoire consists of around 780,000 distinct CDR3 sequences, with roughly 24% occurring once and the leading ten covering about 3%. This sample was also put to use in a study of T cells of mothers and their children.

Sequenced material: blood. The receptor source for this set is a boy aged 5-17 years in good health.

In this sample, this clonotype turned up a few times. V and J are TRBV2 and TRBJ2-5, with 12 bases lining up with TRBD2. This CDR3 contains 16 residues. The germline V gene encodes CDR1 SNHLY and CDR2 FYNNEI. V lost 4 bases, J lost 4 bases, and 7 bases stayed unmatched. In DNA, the CDR3 is TGTGCCAGCAGTGGACGACTAGCGGGGGCCGGAGAGACCCAGTACTTC. Its protein product is CASSGRLAGAGETQYF.

Details on this clonotype: The junction departs from germline at one end; a sequencing error may be responsible. This rearrangement joins TRBV9 to TRBJ2-1, with D perhaps TRBD1 (5 bases). CDR3 length equals 13 residues. The germline V gene encodes CDR1 SGDLS and CDR2 YYNGEE. CDR3 loop: CASSARVGPIPIF. The CDR3 bases are TGTGCCAGCAGCGCCCGGGTGGGGCCGATCCCGATCTTC.

At least ten counts were recorded for this clonotype. The V call is TRBV7-3, the J call TRBJ2-5; possibly TRBD1 for D (6 bases). Germline V gene sequence: CDR1 SGHTA, CDR2 FQGTGA. With 5 bases removed from V and 4 bases from J, the gap between germline ends came to 11 bases. The CDR3 loop spans 13 amino acids. This CDR3 reads CASSTTTGETQYF. For the CDR3, the DNA is TGTGCCAGCAGCACTACGACAGGAGAGACCCAGTACTTC.

V usage is TRBV7-6 and J usage is TRBJ1-2; D gene uncertain. Germline CDR1 and CDR2: SGHVS and FNYEAQ. V lost 3 bases and J 3 bases, leaving 8 bases between the germline ends. The CDR3 has 13 residues. CDR3 DNA: TGTGCCAGCAGCTTGGAGCTTGACTATGGCTACACCTTC. Encoded protein: CASSLELDYGYTF.

V gene TRBV5-1 combines with J gene TRBJ2-7; 11 bases agree with TRBD1. V was pared by 0 bases and J by 5 bases, with 4 bases of the junction left unmatched. There are 15 residues in the CDR3. The V gene's germline CDR1 is SGHRS and CDR2 YFSETQ. The CDR3 bases are TGCGCCAGCAGCTTGGAGGGACAGGGGGTCGACGAGCAGTACTTC. It yields the protein CASSLEGQGVDEQYF.

The genes are TRBV2 and TRBJ2-2, with TRBD1 matching 7 bases. The CDR3 has 14 residues. The germline gives CDR1 SNHLY, CDR2 FYNNEI. J gave up 5 bases and V 7 bases, and 7 bases lay outside the gene matches. The CDR3 DNA reads TGTGCCAGCAAAAGGGGGCTATGGACCGGGGAGCTGTTTTTT. Its translation: CASKRGLWTGELFF.

As concerns this clonotype: The junction departs from the called germline gene at one end, perhaps through a read error. V is TRBV5-1 and J is TRBJ2-1; 7 nucleotides line up with TRBD2. The germline gives CDR1 SGHRS, CDR2 YFSETQ. This CDR3 comprises 13 residues. The DNA of the CDR3 is TGCACCAGCAGCCCCCAGGAGTACGGGGGGAAGTTCTTC. Protein: CTSSPQEYGGKFF. Using reference TRBV5-1 and TRBJ2-1 for the parts outside the CDR3, the full variable domain is KAGVTQTPRYLIKTRGQQVTLSCSPISGHRSVSWYQQTPGQGLQFLFEYFSETQRNKGNFPGRFSGRQFSNSRSEMNVSTLELGDSALYLCTSSPQEYGGKFFGPGTRLTVL.

In its sample, this clonotype was seen a few times. The CDR3 loop reads CASSESLAKNIQYF. The CDR3 DNA reads as TGTGCCAGCAGTGAGTCCTTAGCCAAAAACATTCAGTACTTC. This chain uses TRBV2 with TRBJ2-4; D gene ambiguous. Trimming took off 3 bases at V and 0 bases at J, with 6 bases between the two ends. The CDR3 loop spans 14 amino acids. From germline, CDR1 is SNHLY and CDR2 FYNNEI.

This clonotype was seen only a few times. V gene TRBV20-1 combines with J gene TRBJ2-5; a weak D match, TRBD2 (6 bases). There are 14 residues in the CDR3. V lost 5 bases and J lost 3, with 16 bases in between. Germline V gene lookup returns CDR1 DFQATT and CDR2 SNEGSKA (reference sequence). CDR3 sequence: CSAGGRAGEETQYF. The CDR3 DNA follows: TGCAGTGCTGGGGGTAGAGCGGGTGAAGAGACCCAGTACTTC.

The rearrangement uses TRBV24-1 and TRBJ2-3; D is ambiguous. CDR1 is KGHDR, CDR2 SFDVKD, per germline. V shed 3 bases and J shed 8 bases, with 14 bases lying between them. The CDR3 is 14 residues long. The CDR3: CATSDPQLGGTQYF. CDR3 sequence (DNA): TGTGCCACCAGTGATCCCCAGTTGGGTGGTACGCAGTATTTT.

In regard to this clonotype: A read error may produce the germline difference seen at one junction end. The chain carries TRBV5-1 and TRBJ2-7; either TRBD1 or TRBD2 may supply D (5 bases each). The CDR3 runs to 14 residues. The germline CDR1 and CDR2 sequences are SGHRS and YFSETQ. The CDR3 DNA sequence: TGCGCCAGCAGCGAAAACCGGGGCCCCTACGAGCAGTGCTTC. Residues: CASSENRGPYEQCF.

The V gene is TRBV21-1, the J gene TRBJ2-5; TRBD1, the table's D call, was not compared with the DNA. TRBV21-1 is given as a pseudogene. The CDR3 is made up of 14 amino acids. Written as DNA, the CDR3 is TGTGCCAGCAGTCTGGATGGACAGGGAAAGACCCAGTACTTC. Translation: CASSLDGQGKTQYF.

CDR3 nucleotide sequence: TGTGCCAGCAGTTACGTCCAGGGGGCCTCTTACGAGCAGTACTTC. It yields the protein CASSYVQGASYEQYF. V and J are TRBV6-5 and TRBJ2-7, with 8 bases matching TRBD1. Germline trimming cut 2 bases from V and 4 bases from J; bases unmatched to any gene: 7. The CDR3 has 15 amino acids. Germline CDR1 is MNHEY and CDR2 is SVGAGI.

This clonotype was detected a few times. V is TRBV9 and J is TRBJ1-6; TRBD1 matches at 7 bases. This CDR3 has 16 amino acids. Looked up from germline, CDR1 is SGDLS and CDR2 is YYNGEE. J was trimmed by 7 bases and V by 1 base; bases with no gene match: 8. CDR3 DNA sequence: TGTGCCAGCAGCGTAAGACCGGGACAGCGGAATTCACCCCTCCACTTT. Encoded protein: CASSVRPGQRNSPLHF.

This clonotype was counted a few times. This rearrangement joins TRBV5-1 to TRBJ2-4; unclear D gene. Germline CDR1 and CDR2: SGHRS and YFSETQ. V shed 8 bases and J shed 0 bases, with 12 bases lying between them. The CDR3 sequence is 14 residues long. The CDR3 spells CASPVLVAKNIQYF. In DNA form, the CDR3 reads TGCGCCAGTCCGGTCTTGGTAGCCAAAAACATTCAGTACTTC.

The gene calls are TRBV11-1 and TRBJ2-5, with D perhaps assigned TRBD1 or TRBD2 (5 bases each). Trimming stripped 5 bases from V and 3 bases from J, with 13 bases between. Per germline, CDR1 SGHAT and CDR2 FQDESV (reference sequence). This CDR3 has 14 amino acids. CDR3 residues: CASSPGASKETQYF. CDR3 in DNA: TGTGCCAGCAGCCCTGGGGCTAGCAAAGAGACCCAGTACTTC.

This clonotype has only a few counts. The chain couples TRBV3-1 to TRBJ2-5; TRBD2 matches at 9 bases. The trim removed 2 bases at V and 5 bases at J, leaving 6 bases unmatched. This CDR3 has 15 amino acids. Germline CDR1 LGHDT, CDR2 YNNKEL (reference sequence). The CDR3 bases are TGTGCCAGCAGCCAATCAGCGGGGGGTGATGAGACCCAGTACTTC. Translated, it gives CASSQSAGGDETQYF.

The rearrangement uses TRBV28 and TRBJ1-3; TRBD1 matches 8 bases. This CDR3 is 16 amino acids long. V dropped 5 bases and J dropped 4; count of bases not matched to a gene: 10. In germline, CDR1 is MDHEN, CDR2 SYDVKM. In DNA, the CDR3 is TGTGCCAGCAGTATAACTCGGACAGGGTGGGGAAACACCATATATTTT. Its protein product is CASSITRTGWGNTIYF.

The V gene is TRBV5-1, the J gene TRBJ2-5; no clear D. The CDR3 spans 16 residues. V lost 0 bases and J 2 bases, leaving 14 bases between the germline ends. Germline CDR1 and CDR2: SGHRS and YFSETQ. CDR3 region: CASSLESGRAQETQYF. The CDR3 DNA is TGCGCCAGCAGCTTGGAGTCGGGCCGAGCTCAAGAGACCCAGTACTTC.

The chain recombines TRBV3-1 with TRBJ2-5; possibly TRBD1 or TRBD2 for D (5 bases each). The V and J ends lost 1 base and 5 bases respectively, with 11 bases between them. This CDR3 is built from 14 residues. Germline V gene lookup returns CDR1 LGHDT and CDR2 YNNKEL (reference sequence). This chain's CDR3 is CASSQGSGDETQYF. CDR3 nucleotide sequence: TGTGCCAGCAGCCAAGGGAGTGGGGACGAGACCCAGTACTTC.

The CDR3 DNA is TGTGCCAGCAGAGGGACCGCCGGGCAGCCCCAGCATTTT. Protein product: CASRGTAGQPQHF. The rearrangement joins TRBV25-1 to TRBJ1-5; weak D call: TRBD1 (5 bases). The CDR3 contains 13 residues. Deletions cut 6 bases from V and 7 bases from J, with 13 bases between. Germline lookup yields CDR1 MGHDK and CDR2 SYGVNS.

This chain links TRBV3-1 with TRBJ2-1; tentatively, D is TRBD1 (5 bases). The J call may not be correct, given that the DNA end is closer to TRBJ2-5. CDR3 length equals 14 residues. From germline, CDR1 is LGHDT and CDR2 YNNKEL (reference sequence). The CDR3 nucleotides read TGTGCCAGCAGCAAAGGGGCAGTCCAAGAGACCCAGTACTTC. Translating gives CASSKGAVQETQYF.

In its sample, this clonotype was seen a few times. The CDR3 DNA reads TGTGCCAGCAGCCAGGGCCAGATCACAGATACGCAGTATTTT. Its protein is CASSQGQITDTQYF. The chain has TRBV4-2 and TRBJ2-3; D is undetermined. This CDR3 is built from 14 residues. Germline V gene lookup returns CDR1 LGHNA and CDR2 YNFKEQ. V was pared by 3 bases and J by 2 bases, with 9 bases between.

This clonotype was found a few times. The chain joins TRBV5-1 to TRBJ2-1; D gene uncertain. Trimming took off 0 bases at V and 6 bases at J, with 10 bases between the two ends. This CDR3 region has 14 residues. Germline V gives CDR1 SGHRS, CDR2 YFSETQ. The CDR3 sequence: CASSLVPYANEQFF. The CDR3 DNA follows: TGCGCCAGCAGCTTGGTACCCTATGCCAATGAGCAGTTCTTC. The whole variable domain, filled in from reference TRBV5-1 and TRBJ2-1, reads KAGVTQTPRYLIKTRGQQVTLSCSPISGHRSVSWYQQTPGQGLQFLFEYFSETQRNKGNFPGRFSGRQFSNSRSEMNVSTLELGDSALYLCASSLVPYANEQFFGPGTRLTVL.

This clonotype was found a few times. The chain carries TRBV4-2 and TRBJ2-1; D ambiguous. V lost 0 bases and J 10 bases, leaving 4 bases between the germline ends. CDR1 and CDR2 (germline): LGHNA, YNFKEQ. This CDR3 region has 11 residues. The CDR3 spells CASSQDSEQFF. The DNA for the CDR3 is TGTGCCAGCAGCCAAGATTCCGAGCAGTTCTTC.

V and J are TRBV7-6 and TRBJ1-4; D is ambiguous. The CDR3 is made up of 16 amino acids. The germline V gene has CDR1 SGHVS and CDR2 FNYEAQ. V shed 4 bases and J shed 2 bases, with 14 bases lying between them. CDR3 nucleotide sequence: TGTGCCAGCAGCTACCCCCCGTCTAATACTAATGAAAAACTGTTTTTT. Its translation is CASSYPPSNTNEKLFF.

This chain uses TRBV9 with TRBJ2-1, with 9 nucleotides matching TRBD2. The CDR3 has 13 amino acids. The germline CDR1 and CDR2 sequences are SGDLS and YYNGEE. The V and J ends lost 3 bases and 8 bases, in that order; junction bases with no gene match: 3. CDR3 in amino acids: CASSAVAGDEQFF. CDR3 bases: TGTGCCAGCAGCGCCGTAGCGGGGGATGAGCAGTTCTTC.

The chain has TRBV6-5 and TRBJ2-5; possibly TRBD1 for D (6 bases). The last part of the DNA fits TRBJ2-7 better; the J call may be wrong. The CDR3 covers 16 residues. In germline, CDR1 is MNHEY, CDR2 SVGAGI. The CDR3 reads CASSYSIDGQFYEQYF. Written as DNA, the CDR3 is TGTGCCAGCAGTTACTCGATTGACGGACAGTTTTACGAGCAGTACTTC.

In its sample, this clonotype was seen a few times. The chain links TRBV7-9 to TRBJ2-5; no reliable D call. Germline V CDR1 and CDR2: SEHNR, FQNEAQ (reference sequence). The V and J ends lost 5 bases and 5 bases respectively, with 18 bases between them. The CDR3 has 15 residues. The CDR3 protein is CASSQIGWVLETQYF. The CDR3 DNA reads as TGTGCCAGCAGCCAGATAGGGTGGGTGCTGGAGACCCAGTACTTC.

In this sample, this clonotype turned up a few times. J is TRBJ1-3 and V is TRBV12-3 or TRBV12-4; no clear D. CDR3 length equals 12 residues. The CDR3 coding sequence is TGTGTTGTCGCGAGGAGTGGAAACACCATATATTTT. Residues: CVVARSGNTIYF.

The J gene is TRBJ2-2, the V gene TRBV27; TRBD1 aligns across 10 bases. Germline V gene sequence: CDR1 MNHEY, CDR2 SMNVEV (reference sequence). The CDR3 loop spans 15 amino acids. V was pared by 4 bases and J by 5 bases, with 4 bases of the junction left unmatched. The CDR3 here is CASSSRQGATGELFF. In DNA form, the CDR3 reads TGTGCCAGCAGTTCTAGACAGGGGGCAACCGGGGAGCTGTTTTTT.

V is TRBV6-5 and J is TRBJ1-3; possibly TRBD1 for D (6 bases). This CDR3 has 21 amino acids. Trimming pared 0 bases from V and 4 bases from J, leaving 28 bases between. CDR1 MNHEY and CDR2 SVGAGI come from the germline V gene. Here the CDR3 reads CASSYSDPFGSGGPYGNTIYF. The CDR3 region has the DNA TGTGCCAGCAGTTACTCGGATCCGTTCGGCAGTGGGGGGCCTTACGGAAACACCATATATTTT.